This record concerns one TCR beta chain sequence. CDR1 and CDR2 from the germline V gene are MDHEN and SYDVKM. Trimming cost V 9 bases and J 4 bases, with 15 bases left between them. The CDR3 consists of 13 residues. Assay used: immunoSEQ multiplex PCR; TCRdb lists only in-frame clones, some missing. This repertoire shows 45,000 to 65,000 clones, 60% to 80% found once; its top ten account for around 2.5%. The data originate from a study of OX40 agonist ivuxolimab in advanced cancers. This receptor was taken from an adult with an advanced solid tumor such as melanoma, head and neck, liver or kidney cancer. The chain has TRBV28 and TRBJ1-2; tentatively, D is TRBD1 (6 bases). This specimen consisted of CD4+ or CD8+ T cells sorted from blood, obtained in a trial of the OX40 agonist ivuxolimab. The DNA for the CDR3 is TGTGCCAGTCGGACCCCGGACAGCTATGGCTACACCTTC. Translated, it gives CASRTPDSYGYTF.